The 30 T cell receptor beta chains below come from one sample, sequenced in a study of blood T cell repertoires in COVID-19. Repertoires were generated with immunoSEQ multiplex PCR, while TCRdb's copy carries only in-frame clones and drops some. The sample has a few hundred thousand clones, around four fifths seen once. Sequencing used peripheral blood. These receptors were collected from a man in his fifties or sixties with active or convalescent COVID-19.

The CDR3 region is CAIGDSYGYTF. The CDR3 coding sequence is TGTGCCATCGGGGACAGCTATGGCTACACCTTC. The chain links TRBV10-3 to TRBJ1-2; 7 bases match TRBD1. The germline gives CDR1 ENHRY, CDR2 SYGVKD. Germline trimming cut 8 bases from V and 4 bases from J; bases unmatched to any gene: 1. The CDR3 has 11 residues.

For this clone: Within the sample, other DNA sequences also encode this same CDR3. This sequence joins TRBV28 and TRBJ1-5, with TRBD1 identical over 8 bases. Germline CDR1 MDHEN, CDR2 SYDVKM. V lost 6 bases and J lost 5; bases outside the gene matches: 15. This CDR3 is built from 17 residues. CDR3 nucleotide sequence: TGTGCCAGCAGATCGGGGCAGGGGGCCGGGAAGGATCAGCCCCAGCATTTT. This encodes CASRSGQGAGKDQPQHF.

This chain links TRBV4-3 with TRBJ1-3; the D is unclear. Looked up from germline, CDR1 is LGHNA and CDR2 is YSLEER. This CDR3 has 15 residues. Trimming stripped 0 bases from V and 3 bases from J, with 9 bases between. The CDR3 sequence is CASSQDRTVGNTIYF. Written as DNA, the CDR3 is TGCGCCAGCAGCCAAGATAGAACAGTTGGAAACACCATATATTTT.

This clone was detected many times. The rearrangement links TRBV19 to TRBJ1-1; 8 nucleotides match TRBD1. V shed 7 bases and J 1 base; nucleotides not matched to a gene: 8. The CDR3 extends over 15 amino acids. The germline CDR1 and CDR2 sequences are LNHDA and SQIVND (reference sequence). CDR3 coding DNA: TGTGCCAGTACTAGACTGGGACAGGCGAACACTGAAGCTTTCTTT. It encodes CASTRLGQANTEAFF.

V usage is TRBV18 and J usage is TRBJ1-3; D gene unclear. V gave up 1 base and J gave up 4 bases, with 11 bases separating them. Germline V gene sequence: CDR1 KGHSH, CDR2 LQKENI. CDR3 length equals 15 residues. CDR3 sequence (DNA): TGTGCCAGCTCACCACAGACGGTAGCAGGAAACACCATATATTTT. Its translation is CASSPQTVAGNTIYF.

V and J are TRBV19 and TRBJ1-1; D perhaps matches TRBD1 (6 bases). The CDR3 covers 18 residues. Trimming left V 3 bases short and J 0 bases short, with 20 bases between. The V gene's germline CDR1 is LNHDA and CDR2 SQIVND (reference sequence). In DNA, the CDR3 is TGTGCCAGTAGTATTATAAGCCGGACAGCCCACATGAACACTGAAGCTTTCTTT. Amino acids: CASSIISRTAHMNTEAFF. Based on the CDR3 plus reference TRBV19 and TRBJ1-1, the full variable domain is DGGITQSPKYLFRKEGQNVTLSCEQNLNHDAMYWYRQDPGQGLRLIYYSQIVNDFQKGDIAEGYSVSREKKESFPLTVTSAQKNPTAFYLCASSIISRTAHMNTEAFFGQGTRLTVV.

This chain links TRBV7-2 with TRBJ2-1; D unclear. V gave up 0 bases and J gave up 7 bases, with 7 bases separating them. CDR1 and CDR2 from the germline V gene are SGHTA and FQGNSA. The CDR3 sequence is 13 residues long. CDR3 sequence reads: CASSLAMRNEQFF. For the CDR3, the DNA is TGTGCCAGCAGCTTAGCAATGCGGAATGAGCAGTTCTTC. The variable domain in full, completed from reference TRBV7-2 and TRBJ2-1, reads GAGVSQSPSNKVTEKGKDVELRCDPISGHTALYWYRQSLGQGLEFLIYFQGNSAPDKSGLPSDRFSAERTGGSVSTLTIQRTQQEDSAVYLCASSLAMRNEQFFGPGTRLTVL.

This chain uses TRBV2 with TRBJ1-5, with D perhaps TRBD1 (5 bases). The CDR3 runs to 14 residues. Germline V gene sequence: CDR1 SNHLY, CDR2 FYNNEI. The ends were cut back, 4 bases at V and 5 bases at J, with 12 bases in the middle. The CDR3 DNA follows: TGTGCCAGCAGTGTTACAGGCATAGATCAGCCCCAGCATTTT. Its protein is CASSVTGIDQPQHF.

V gene TRBV4-1 combines with J gene TRBJ1-3, with 11 bases identical to TRBD1. J lost 5 bases, V lost 4 bases, and 7 bases had no gene match. CDR1 MGHRA and CDR2 YSYEKL come from the germline V gene. The CDR3 totals 16 residues. CDR3 nucleotides: TGCGCCAGCAGCCTCTACTGGACAGGGGGCAGAAACACCATATATTTT. Its protein product is CASSLYWTGGRNTIYF.

CDR3 in DNA: TGTGCCACCAGTGACCCTAAAGGACAGGGGTATGAGCAGTTCTTC. Its protein product is CATSDPKGQGYEQFF. The V call is TRBV24-1, the J call TRBJ2-1; the match to TRBD1 covers 9 bases. Germline values: CDR1 KGHDR, CDR2 SFDVKD. The CDR3 totals 15 residues. The junction had 8 bases not matched to a gene; V was cut back by 4 bases and J by 8 bases.

The chain joins TRBV7-3 to TRBJ1-3; perhaps TRBD1 as D (5 bases). This CDR3 contains 15 residues. Germline V gene lookup returns CDR1 SGHTA and CDR2 FQGTGA. V shed 4 bases and J shed 2 bases, with 12 bases lying between them. CDR3 sequence: CASSSHQGPGNTIYF. The DNA of the CDR3 is TGTGCCAGCAGCTCCCATCAGGGCCCTGGAAACACCATATATTTT.

The rearrangement links TRBV6-6 to TRBJ2-7, with 8 bases lining up with TRBD1. Trimming removed 6 bases from V and 6 bases from J; junction bases left unmatched: 7. The germline gives CDR1 MNHNY, CDR2 SVGAGI (reference sequence). The CDR3 has 13 residues. The CDR3 region is CASRDRASFEQYF. The CDR3, as DNA: TGTGCCAGCAGGGACAGGGCAAGTTTCGAGCAGTACTTC.

This chain joins TRBV7-6 and TRBJ2-7, with TRBD1 matching 7 bases. In germline, CDR1 is SGHVS, CDR2 FNYEAQ. CDR3 length: 13 residues. V lost 5 bases, J lost 4 bases, and 5 bases stayed unmatched. The CDR3 bases are TGTGCCAGCAGCCCCCGACAGGGATACGAGCAGTACTTC. It translates to CASSPRQGYEQYF.

The V and J genes are TRBV5-1 and TRBJ2-3; tentatively, D is TRBD2 (6 bases). With 1 base removed from V and 1 base from J, the gap between germline ends came to 10 bases. Germline assignment: CDR1 SGHRS and CDR2 YFSETQ. This CDR3 spans 15 amino acids. The CDR3 reads CASSLRRAGTDTQYF. CDR3 nucleotides: TGCGCCAGCAGCTTGCGGAGGGCAGGCACAGATACGCAGTATTTT.

CDR3 protein: CASSRNRGNTEAFF. The CDR3 DNA follows: TGTGCCAGCAGCCGGAACAGGGGGAACACTGAAGCTTTCTTT. The gene calls are TRBV14 and TRBJ1-1; 7 positions agree with TRBD1. Per the germline V gene, CDR1 is SGHDN and CDR2 is FVKESK. V lost 4 bases and J lost 1; bases outside the gene matches: 3. The CDR3 has 14 amino acids.

CDR3 bases: TGTGCCACCAGTGAGTCCGCAGGGGGCAGGCAGCCCCAGCATTTT. Protein product: CATSESAGGRQPQHF. The genes are TRBV24-1 and TRBJ1-5; TRBD1 matches at 8 bases. The CDR3 loop spans 15 amino acids. V dropped 4 bases and J dropped 7; count of bases not matched to a gene: 8. CDR1 is KGHDR and CDR2 is SFDVKD in the germline V gene.

The chain recombines TRBV7-9 with TRBJ2-4, with D perhaps TRBD1 (6 bases). CDR1 is SEHNR and CDR2 is FQNEAQ in the germline V gene (reference sequence). Trimming stripped 5 bases from V and 0 bases from J, with 14 bases between. The CDR3 contains 16 residues. The CDR3 DNA reads TGTGCCAGCAGCCGCGGACAGACTCTAGCCAAAAACATTCAGTACTTC. Its translation is CASSRGQTLAKNIQYF.

The chain has TRBV4-1 and TRBJ1-1; TRBD1 matches 7 bases. This CDR3 region has 15 residues. Germline V CDR1 and CDR2: MGHRA, YSYEKL. The trim removed 4 bases at V and 6 bases at J, leaving 11 bases unmatched. CDR3 in amino acids: CASSRLTGPGAEAFF. DNA for the CDR3: TGCGCCAGCAGCCGCTTGACAGGGCCGGGGGCTGAAGCTTTCTTT.

The chain employs TRBV27 and TRBJ1-3, with a weak D call TRBD1 (5 bases). Trimming took 5 bases from V and 7 from J, leaving 15 bases between them. The germline V gene has CDR1 MNHEY and CDR2 SMNVEV (reference sequence). The CDR3 is made up of 14 amino acids. The CDR3 region has the DNA TGTGCCAGCAGTCCCTCCACAGGTGGGAACACCATATATTTT. Encoded protein: CASSPSTGGNTIYF.

V gene TRBV29-1 combines with J gene TRBJ2-2; D is undetermined. Trimming pared 4 bases from V and 1 base from J, leaving 7 bases between. The CDR3 extends over 13 amino acids. Germline values: CDR1 SQVTM, CDR2 ANQGSEA. CDR3 sequence reads: CSVAVENTGELFF. CDR3 DNA: TGCAGCGTTGCGGTTGAGAACACCGGGGAGCTGTTTTTT.

The chain has TRBV6-2 or TRBV6-3 and TRBJ1-1; D is unresolved. Germline lookup yields CDR1 MNHEY and CDR2 SVGEGT. Trimming removed 4 bases at V and 8 bases at J, with 14 bases between. The CDR3 totals 13 residues. The CDR3 DNA is TGTGCCAGCAGTTTCCTTGGCAAAACAGAAGCTTTCTTT. Translated, it gives CASSFLGKTEAFF.

The chain joins TRBV7-2 to TRBJ2-5, with a possible D match to TRBD2 (6 bases). The CDR3 consists of 17 residues. Germline V gene sequence: CDR1 SGHTA, CDR2 FQGNSA. Trimming shortened V by 0 bases and J by 5 bases, and 19 bases separated the two germline ends. CDR3 sequence reads: CASSLAAGGAIRETQYF. In DNA form, the CDR3 reads TGTGCCAGCAGCTTAGCCGCCGGCGGGGCCATTAGGGAGACCCAGTACTTC.

V is TRBV7-2 and J is TRBJ1-1, with TRBD1 as a possible D gene (5 bases). Germline CDR1 SGHTA, CDR2 FQGNSA. The CDR3 is 19 amino acids. Trimming left V 3 bases short and J 2 bases short, with 25 bases between. The CDR3 DNA sequence: TGTGCCAGCAGCTTCAGACAGAAAGAGATTTTCTGGGGTAACACTGAAGCTTTCTTT. Translating it yields CASSFRQKEIFWGNTEAFF.

This chain links TRBV5-4 with TRBJ2-5; 9 nucleotides match TRBD1. CDR3 length: 16 amino acids. V was clipped by 4 bases and J by 4 bases; unmatched bases: 11. Germline V gives CDR1 SGHNT, CDR2 YYREEE (reference sequence). Here the CDR3 reads CASSGGGQGVGETQYF. The DNA for the CDR3 is TGTGCCAGCAGCGGGGGGGGACAGGGCGTTGGAGAGACCCAGTACTTC.

V gene TRBV21-1 combines with J gene TRBJ1-5; no check of the table's D call, TRBD1, against the DNA was made. TRBV21-1 is assigned pseudogene status. This CDR3 is 14 amino acids long. CDR3 nucleotide sequence: TGTGCCAGCAGCAAAGGGCAGGGCAATCAGCCCCAGCATTTT. As protein: CASSKGQGNQPQHF.

The rearrangement links TRBV29-1 to TRBJ2-7; 8 positions match TRBD2. The CDR3 length is 15 residues. The ends lost 5 bases at V and 2 bases at J; junction bases unmatched: 11. CDR1 SQVTM and CDR2 ANQGSEA come from the germline V gene. CDR3 DNA: TGCAGCGTTCGACTCCGGCGGGGGGCAGCCTACGAGCAGTACTTC. As protein: CSVRLRRGAAYEQYF.

This sequence joins TRBV19 and TRBJ2-2; 12 nucleotides match TRBD2. The CDR3 runs to 16 residues. V was pared by 3 bases and J by 5 bases, with 4 bases of the junction left unmatched. Germline CDR1 LNHDA, CDR2 SQIVND (reference sequence). The CDR3 sequence is CASSIPTSGRTGELFF. DNA for the CDR3: TGTGCCAGTAGTATCCCGACTAGCGGGAGAACCGGGGAGCTGTTTTTT.

The chain recombines TRBV6-5 with TRBJ1-2; TRBD1 matches 9 bases. The CDR3 loop spans 15 amino acids. Trimming at V came to 2 bases and at J to 3 bases, leaving 4 bases not matched to a gene. Germline assignment: CDR1 MNHEY and CDR2 SVGAGI. In DNA, the CDR3 is TGTGCCAGCAGTTACATGGACAGGGGCGACTATGGCTACACCTTC. It codes for CASSYMDRGDYGYTF.

This chain uses TRBV2 with TRBJ1-1; D is undetermined. CDR1 and CDR2 (germline): SNHLY, FYNNEI. The CDR3 runs to 13 residues. Trimming removed 8 bases from V and 0 bases from J, with 10 bases in between. The CDR3 nucleotides read TGTGCCAGCGGGCACCCGATGAACACTGAAGCTTTCTTT. Amino acid sequence: CASGHPMNTEAFF.

The V call is TRBV30, the J call TRBJ1-2; maybe TRBD1 (5 bases). The germline gives CDR1 GTSNPN, CDR2 SVGIG (reference sequence). V lost 1 base, J lost 1 base, and 10 bases lay in between. CDR3 size: 14 residues. The CDR3 protein is CAWSEPGLNYGYTF. The CDR3 nucleotides read TGTGCCTGGAGTGAGCCAGGGCTTAACTATGGCTACACCTTC.